What follows are 21 T cell receptor beta chains derived from one specimen sequenced in a study of cytomegalovirus exposure and HLA in healthy donors. A multiplex PCR was run with 60 Vbeta primers and 13 Jbeta primers. Clones were sequenced by immunoSEQ multiplex PCR, and TCRdb holds only the in-frame ones, with some missing. The sample yields 200,000 to 250,000 clones, 65% to 85% seen once. Input material: PBMCs. The receptors shown here come from a man aged 30 to 45 in good health and CMV-seronegative.

The rearrangement uses TRBV10-3 and TRBJ1-5; TRBD1 matches at 8 bases. The CDR3 sequence is 15 residues long. Unmatched junction bases numbered 7, after V lost 2 bases and J lost 7 bases. The germline V gene encodes CDR1 ENHRY and CDR2 SYGVKD. CDR3 loop: CAISEAGQGGQPQHF. CDR3 nucleotide sequence: TGTGCCATCAGTGAGGCTGGACAGGGTGGACAGCCCCAGCATTTT.

This chain links TRBV5-8 with TRBJ2-5, with TRBD2 matching over 7 bases. J gave up 9 bases and V 1 base, and 3 bases lay outside the gene matches. The CDR3 is 12 residues long. CDR1 and CDR2 (germline): SGHTS, YDEGEE. The CDR3 sequence is CASSLSSGPQYF. For the CDR3, the DNA is TGTGCCAGCAGCTTGAGTAGCGGGCCCCAGTACTTC.

The rearrangement joins TRBV28 to TRBJ1-1, with TRBD1 identical over 9 bases. Trimming at V came to 3 bases and at J to 12 bases, leaving 11 bases not matched to a gene. The CDR3 is 14 amino acids. The germline CDR1 and CDR2 sequences are MDHEN and SYDVKM. The CDR3 here is CASSLGPGQGFSFF. CDR3 DNA: TGTGCCAGCAGTTTGGGGCCGGGACAGGGCTTCTCTTTCTTT.

This clone was seen only a few times. The junction and the germline gene differ at one end; a read error may be behind it. This chain joins TRBV29-1 and TRBJ1-2; 7 bases fit TRBD1. The germline gives CDR1 SQVTM, CDR2 ANQGSEA. The CDR3 is 12 residues long. For the CDR3, the DNA is TGCAGCGTTGGGGACAGCCGGGGTATTTCCTTCTTC. Protein: CSVGDSRGISFF.

The chain carries TRBV11-2 and TRBJ1-1, with TRBD1 as a possible D gene (6 bases). Trimming stripped 3 bases from V and 7 bases from J, with 9 bases between. The CDR3 extends over 12 amino acids. CDR1 is SGHAT, CDR2 FQNNGV, per germline. The CDR3 reads CASSFQGIEAFF. Written as DNA, the CDR3 is TGTGCCAGCAGCTTCCAGGGGATTGAAGCTTTCTTT. Complete variable domain (other parts from reference TRBV11-2 and TRBJ1-1): EAGVAQSPRYKIIEKRQSVAFWCNPISGHATLYWYQQILGQGPKLLIQFQNNGVVDDSQLPKDRFSAERLKGVDSTLKIQPAKLEDSAVYLCASSFQGIEAFFGQGTRLTVV.

The rearrangement joins TRBV27 to TRBJ2-3; 10 bases map to TRBD2. Unmatched junction bases numbered 11, after V lost 6 bases and J lost 2 bases. Germline CDR1 is MNHEY and CDR2 is SMNVEV (reference sequence). This CDR3 has 17 amino acids. In DNA, the CDR3 is TGTGCCAGCAGCGAGACGTTAGCGGGGGGATACACAGATACGCAGTATTTT. It codes for CASSETLAGGYTDTQYF.

The chain couples TRBV19 to TRBJ1-2; a weak D match, TRBD1 (5 bases). Germline values: CDR1 LNHDA, CDR2 SQIVND (reference sequence). The CDR3 contains 17 residues. Trimming removed 7 bases from V and 4 bases from J, with 25 bases in between. CDR3 sequence (DNA): TGTGCCAGTACCGGCAGGACAAGGCCAATAACAGCCTATGGCTACACCTTC. This sequence encodes CASTGRTRPITAYGYTF.

The CDR3 bases are TGTGCCAGCAGCCCAGGCGGGACAGGGAACACTGAAGCTTTCTTT. Its protein product is CASSPGGTGNTEAFF. The rearrangement links TRBV7-2 to TRBJ1-1, with TRBD1 matching 8 bases. With 5 bases clipped from V and 1 base from J, the junction kept 6 bases outside the gene matches. The CDR3 has 15 amino acids. CDR1 SGHTA and CDR2 FQGNSA come from the germline V gene.

This clone came up a few times. V usage is TRBV5-1 and J usage is TRBJ2-7; D is unclear. The CDR3 has 13 residues. Trimming removed 4 bases at V and 2 bases at J, with 10 bases between. Germline assignment: CDR1 SGHRS and CDR2 YFSETQ. The CDR3 DNA sequence: TGCGCCAGCAGCACTGACATCGCCTACGAGCAGTACTTC. Its translation is CASSTDIAYEQYF.

The V call is TRBV6-6, the J call TRBJ2-7; 8 bases map to TRBD2. The ends lost 8 bases at V and 4 bases at J; junction bases unmatched: 4. Per the germline V gene, CDR1 is MNHNY and CDR2 is SVGAGI (reference sequence). This CDR3 spans 12 amino acids. The CDR3 DNA follows: TGTGCCAGCTCCCGGGGGGGGTACGAGCAGTACTTC. Translated, it gives CASSRGGYEQYF.

This rearrangement joins TRBV9 to TRBJ2-7; 8 bases line up with TRBD2. The CDR3 runs 15 residues. CDR1 and CDR2 from the germline V gene are SGDLS and YYNGEE. V dropped 5 bases and J dropped 5; count of bases not matched to a gene: 12. CDR3 in DNA: TGTGCCAGCAGTTCACACGGGGGGGAGCCAGACGAGCAGTACTTC. It yields the protein CASSSHGGEPDEQYF.

This sequence joins TRBV13 and TRBJ1-5; D gene unclear. The CDR3 totals 14 residues. The germline V gene encodes CDR1 PRHDT and CDR2 FYEKMQ (reference sequence). Trimming took off 0 bases at V and 0 bases at J, with 3 bases between the two ends. The CDR3 coding sequence is TGTGCCAGCAGCTTAGGCTTTAGCAATCAGCCCCAGCATTTT. It encodes CASSLGFSNQPQHF.

This chain connects TRBV18 to TRBJ2-5, with D tentatively TRBD1 (6 bases). Looked up from germline, CDR1 is KGHSH and CDR2 is LQKENI. This CDR3 spans 14 amino acids. The V gene lost 2 bases and the J gene lost 2 bases, with 9 bases spanning the gap. CDR3: CASSPKGQQETQYF. The CDR3 DNA follows: TGTGCCAGCTCACCAAAAGGACAGCAAGAGACCCAGTACTTC.

The chain carries TRBV28 and TRBJ1-5, with D maybe TRBD1 (6 bases). Trimming took off 6 bases at V and 2 bases at J, with 20 bases between the two ends. This CDR3 is 17 amino acids long. Germline V gives CDR1 MDHEN, CDR2 SYDVKM. CDR3 in DNA: TGTGCCAGCAGCCCATTCACAGGGATATTGGGCAATCAGCCCCAGCATTTT. It encodes CASSPFTGILGNQPQHF.

V usage is TRBV5-6 and J usage is TRBJ1-2, with 7 bases lining up with TRBD1. Germline V gives CDR1 SGHDT, CDR2 YYEEEE. This CDR3 is 14 amino acids long. After removal of 3 bases from V and 1 base from J, the junction contained 3 bases not matched to a gene. CDR3 nucleotide sequence: TGTGCCAGCAGCTCCGGGACAGATAACTATGGCTACACCTTC. This sequence encodes CASSSGTDNYGYTF.

CDR3 in amino acids: CASSLVRESDTQYF. The CDR3 DNA reads as TGTGCCAGCAGCTTAGTTCGGGAGTCAGATACGCAGTATTTT. This sequence joins TRBV11-2 and TRBJ2-3; D perhaps matches TRBD2 (6 bases). This CDR3 spans 14 amino acids. The V gene lost 1 base and the J gene lost 4 bases, with 9 bases spanning the gap. The germline CDR1 and CDR2 sequences are SGHAT and FQNNGV.

The sample holds one count of this clone. V usage is TRBV15 and J usage is TRBJ2-7; TRBD1 matches at 8 bases. Germline trimming cut 2 bases from V and 0 bases from J; bases unmatched to any gene: 3. The CDR3 is made up of 15 amino acids. Germline assignment: CDR1 LNHNV and CDR2 YYDKDF (reference sequence). The DNA for the CDR3 is TGTGCCACCAGCAGACAGACAGGGGCCTCCTACGAGCAGTACTTC. Translated, it gives CATSRQTGASYEQYF.

The chain joins TRBV6-1 to TRBJ2-5; TRBD1 might be the D (6 bases). Trimming shortened V by 2 bases and J by 0 bases, and 13 bases separated the two germline ends. CDR1 is MNHNS and CDR2 is SASEGT in the germline V gene. The CDR3 has 16 residues. The DNA for the CDR3 is TGTGCCAGCAGTGAAACAGGGACCCTAAACCAAGAGACCCAGTACTTC. Protein product: CASSETGTLNQETQYF.

The chain joins TRBV5-1 to TRBJ1-1; 7 bases agree with TRBD1. The CDR3 is 16 amino acids. In germline, CDR1 is SGHRS, CDR2 YFSETQ. After removal of 2 bases from V and 1 base from J, the junction contained 8 bases not matched to a gene. DNA for the CDR3: TGCGCCAGCAGCTTTAGACAGGGATTAGGGAACACTGAAGCTTTCTTT. It yields the protein CASSFRQGLGNTEAFF. Full variable domain (remainder filled in from reference TRBV5-1 and TRBJ1-1): KAGVTQTPRYLIKTRGQQVTLSCSPISGHRSVSWYQQTPGQGLQFLFEYFSETQRNKGNFPGRFSGRQFSNSRSEMNVSTLELGDSALYLCASSFRQGLGNTEAFFGQGTRLTVV.

This chain links TRBV5-4 with TRBJ2-2, with 9 positions matching TRBD2. J was trimmed by 5 bases and V by 4 bases; bases with no gene match: 18. CDR3 length: 19 residues. Germline CDR1 and CDR2: SGHNT and YYREEE (reference sequence). CDR3 sequence reads: CASSPQSRIGTSRTGELFF. CDR3 bases: TGTGCCAGCAGCCCACAGAGCCGCATCGGGACTAGCCGAACCGGGGAGCTGTTTTTT.

This clone was seen a few times. The chain combines TRBV4-1 with TRBJ1-1; no definite D call. Germline CDR1 MGHRA, CDR2 YSYEKL. The CDR3 has 13 residues. Trimming took off 6 bases at V and 5 bases at J, with 13 bases between the two ends. This chain's CDR3 is CASRAFGETEAFF. The CDR3 nucleotides read TGCGCCAGCAGGGCATTTGGGGAGACTGAAGCTTTCTTT.